This T cell receptor beta chain came from a study of molecular identifiers for immune sequencing clone quantification. Notes on the study in general: Even with about a million naive cells present, spiked Jurkat TCR RNA from one cell was reportedly detectable. Beyond 20 RNA copies, clones held over 98% of effector molecules, compared with under 1% in naive cells.

TCR libraries were built in bulk with a published protocol and specific TCR primers. TCRdb reanalysed the PCR reads using MiXCR and keeps one entry per CDR3 protein. The sample has some 320,000 distinct CDR3 sequences, roughly 23% seen once. Note on this clonotype: Its antigen is unidentified. Being one base from a much bigger clone, this may be a read error.

Naive CD8 T cells were picked out by sorting for CD8+CD4-CCR7+CD45RA+. The V gene lost 6 bases and the J gene lost 0 bases, with 21 bases spanning the gap. Germline CDR1 LGHNA, CDR2 YNFKEQ. CDR3 length equals 17 residues. Material: naive CD8+ T cells from blood, with Jurkat cell RNA spiked in. As for subset: FACS-sorted CD8+CD4-CCR7+CD45RA+ naive T cells. The genes are TRBV4-2 and TRBJ2-7, with D possibly matching TRBD2 (5 bases). This TCR derives from a human donor in good health. Some libraries in this study had Jurkat cell RNA spiked in. CDR3 protein: CASRQSLGGSSSYEQYF. CDR3 DNA: TGTGCCAGCAGGCAATCCTTGGGCGGGTCGAGCTCCTACGAGCAGTACTTC.